The 28 T cell receptor beta chains below all came from one sample that was sequenced in a study of shared clonotypes between healthy human individuals. The assay was immunoSEQ multiplex PCR, and TCRdb's table has in-frame clones only and misses some. Of over a million clones in the sample, 75% to 85% were seen once. Source material: memory CD4+ T cells from PBMCs. Subset specified: CD45RA-negative fraction. The receptor source for this set is a man in his late teens or twenties in good health. Some clones in this sample may be carry-over from other donors' samples.

V is TRBV11-2 and J is TRBJ2-7; 8 nucleotides agree with TRBD2. The CDR3 has 16 residues. Germline V lookup: CDR1 SGHAT, CDR2 FQNNGV. V trimming: 6 bases; J trimming: 6 bases; junction bases outside the gene matches: 16. The CDR3 protein is CASRSGAGVVSLEQYF. In DNA, the CDR3 is TGTGCCAGCAGGTCTGGAGCGGGAGTCGTGAGTCTCGAGCAGTACTTC.

The table lists this clone with many counts. The sample holds other DNA sequences that translate to the same CDR3. This rearrangement joins TRBV29-1 to TRBJ2-3; either TRBD1 or TRBD2 may supply D (7 bases each). This CDR3 has 14 residues. The ends were cut back, 4 bases at V and 2 bases at J, with 13 bases in the middle. Germline V lookup: CDR1 SQVTM, CDR2 ANQGSEA. The CDR3 here is CSVAQGGNTDTQYF. For the CDR3, the DNA is TGCAGCGTTGCTCAGGGGGGGAACACAGATACGCAGTATTTT.

This chain uses TRBV6-9 with TRBJ1-2; no clear D gene. With 2 bases removed from V and 6 bases from J, the gap between germline ends came to 16 bases. Germline V gene data show CDR1 as MNHGY and CDR2 as SVAAGI. The CDR3 loop spans 15 amino acids. In DNA form, the CDR3 reads TGTGCCAGCAGTTATCCCCCAGGCAAAAGCGATGGCTACACCTTC. It yields the protein CASSYPPGKSDGYTF.

This clone was observed a few times. This chain links TRBV15 with TRBJ1-2, with D perhaps TRBD1 (5 bases). Germline V gene sequence: CDR1 LNHNV, CDR2 YYDKDF (reference sequence). This CDR3 comprises 15 residues. V lost 0 bases, J lost 8 bases, and 16 bases lay in between. CDR3 loop: CATSRDVSRVSGYTF. CDR3 sequence (DNA): TGTGCCACCAGCAGAGACGTTAGCAGGGTTAGCGGCTACACCTTC. Full variable domain (missing parts from reference TRBV15 and TRBJ1-2): DAMVIQNPRYQVTQFGKPVTLSCSQTLNHNVMYWYQQKSSQAPKLLFHYYDKDFNNEADTPDNFQSRRPNTSFCFLDIRSPGLGDTAMYLCATSRDVSRVSGYTFGSGTRLTVV.

V and J are TRBV18 and TRBJ1-2; D remains unclear. The germline gives CDR1 KGHSH, CDR2 LQKENI. V lost 6 bases to trimming and J lost 7 bases, with 9 bases between them. The CDR3 sequence is 11 residues long. The CDR3 sequence: CASSLGFGYTF. As DNA, the CDR3 is TGTGCCAGCTCCTTAGGGTTTGGCTACACCTTC.

The chain couples TRBV30 to TRBJ2-7; 10 bases align to TRBD2. The CDR3 is made up of 14 amino acids. Germline V CDR1 and CDR2: GTSNPN, SVGIG (reference sequence). With 5 bases clipped from V and 6 bases from J, the junction kept 10 bases outside the gene matches. The CDR3 nucleotides are TGTGCCTGGGCCTGGACTAGCGGCTTAGTCGAGCAGTACTTC. It translates to CAWAWTSGLVEQYF.

V usage is TRBV7-8 and J usage is TRBJ1-2; unclear D gene. With 6 bases removed from V and 2 bases from J, the gap between germline ends came to 10 bases. CDR3 length equals 13 residues. Germline V gene sequence: CDR1 SGHVS, CDR2 FQNEAQ. CDR3 residues: CASRRPGNYGYTF. The CDR3 nucleotides are TGTGCCAGCAGACGTCCGGGAAACTATGGCTACACCTTC. Variable domain in full (rest from reference TRBV7-8 and TRBJ1-2): GAGVSQSPRYKVAKRGQDVALRCDPISGHVSLFWYQQALGQGPEFLTYFQNEAQLDKSGLPSDRFFAERPEGSVSTLKIQRTQQEDSAVYLCASRRPGNYGYTFGSGTRLTVV.

Concerning this clone itself: A read error is likely here: a far larger clone is one base away. The chain couples TRBV28 to TRBJ2-7, with D possibly TRBD1 on 5 matching bases. This CDR3 comprises 16 residues. In germline, CDR1 is MDHEN, CDR2 SYDVKM. This chain's CDR3 is CASSPLTQGRPYEQCF. DNA for the CDR3: TGTGCCAGCAGTCCCCTGACCCAGGGTAGGCCCTACGAGCAGTGCTTC.

This chain joins TRBV14 and TRBJ2-5; 10 bases fit TRBD2. The CDR3 loop spans 15 amino acids. Germline values: CDR1 SGHDN, CDR2 FVKESK. With 4 bases clipped from V and 2 bases from J, the junction kept 4 bases outside the gene matches. This chain's CDR3 is CASSRILAGQETQYF. The CDR3 bases are TGTGCCAGCAGCCGAATACTAGCGGGACAAGAGACCCAGTACTTC.

This clone was recorded once. The chain is built from TRBV5-6 and TRBJ2-7; 12 bases match TRBD2. The V and J ends lost 6 bases and 4 bases, in that order; junction bases with no gene match: 5. CDR1 and CDR2 (germline): SGHDT, YYEEEE. The CDR3 loop spans 14 amino acids. The CDR3 DNA reads TGTGCCAGCACGCAGACTAGCGGGGGATACGAGCAGTACTTC. Its protein is CASTQTSGGYEQYF.

V is TRBV6-5 and J is TRBJ1-5; a possible D gene is TRBD1 (5 bases). The CDR3 sequence is 13 residues long. CDR1 and CDR2 from the germline V gene are MNHEY and SVGAGI. V dropped 7 bases and J dropped 6 bases, with 13 bases sitting between them. In nucleotides, the CDR3 is TGTGCCAGCACAGTACAGAGGGGTCAGCCCCAGCATTTT. Amino acid sequence: CASTVQRGQPQHF.

The chain employs TRBV7-2 and TRBJ2-7, with TRBD2 identical over 13 bases. CDR3 length equals 15 residues. V was clipped by 5 bases and J by 6 bases; unmatched bases: 7. Germline CDR1 SGHTA, CDR2 FQGNSA. CDR3 amino acids: CASSAGLAGDGEQYF. In nucleotides, the CDR3 is TGTGCCAGCAGCGCCGGACTAGCGGGAGACGGCGAGCAGTACTTC.

The chain carries TRBV28 and TRBJ1-1; weak D call: TRBD1 (5 bases). The CDR3 totals 15 residues. The germline V and J ends were trimmed by 3 bases and 5 bases, with 16 bases remaining between them. The germline gives CDR1 MDHEN, CDR2 SYDVKM. Written as DNA, the CDR3 is TGTGCCAGCAGTTTGCAGCCTGGCAGGGAGACTGAAGCTTTCTTT. Its translation is CASSLQPGRETEAFF.

The genes are TRBV28 and TRBJ1-3; 8 bases match TRBD1. Trimming cost V 7 bases and J 6 bases; bases outside gene matches: 5. The CDR3 totals 13 residues. Germline V gives CDR1 MDHEN, CDR2 SYDVKM. The DNA for the CDR3 is TGTGCCAGCAACCCAGGGGGCGCAAACACCATATATTTT. It yields the protein CASNPGGANTIYF.

The chain recombines TRBV30 with TRBJ2-1; 8 bases match TRBD1. V was clipped by 4 bases and J by 8 bases; unmatched bases: 4. The CDR3 totals 12 residues. Germline CDR1 is GTSNPN and CDR2 is SVGIG (reference sequence). CDR3 coding DNA: TGTGCCTGGACGACAGGGGCGCATGAGCAGTTCTTC. Translating gives CAWTTGAHEQFF.

V and J are TRBV4-2 and TRBJ2-7; 11 nucleotides agree with TRBD1. V dropped 4 bases and J dropped 2; count of bases not matched to a gene: 4. Germline values: CDR1 LGHNA, CDR2 YNFKEQ. The CDR3 runs 15 residues. The CDR3 DNA follows: TGTGCCAGCAGCCGTGGACAGGGGGCTGCCTACGAGCAGTACTTC. This gives the protein CASSRGQGAAYEQYF.

Regarding this clone: A much more abundant neighbour one base away suggests this may be a read error. V gene TRBV28 combines with J gene TRBJ1-2, with D maybe TRBD1 (5 bases). The CDR3 contains 14 residues. CDR1 is MDHEN and CDR2 is SYDVKM in the germline V gene. V lost 3 bases, J lost 0 bases, and 8 bases lay in between. The CDR3 coding sequence is TGTGCCAGCAGTTTGGGGGGGACTAACTATGGCTACACCTTC. Protein: CASSLGGTNYGYTF.

The chain carries TRBV11-3 and TRBJ2-5; D may match TRBD1 or TRBD2 (5 bases each). The CDR3 is 15 amino acids. V was cut by 5 bases and J by 4 bases, with 17 bases left in between. In germline, CDR1 is SGHNT, CDR2 YENEEA. The CDR3 DNA follows: TGTGCCAGCAGCCAGGGACGTTGGGGCGGAGAGACCCAGTACTTC. Protein product: CASSQGRWGGETQYF.

This clone was seen just once. J is TRBJ1-2 and V is TRBV6-1; D not certain. This CDR3 is 12 amino acids long. V was pared by 4 bases and J by 4 bases, with 7 bases between. CDR1 is MNHNS and CDR2 is SASEGT in the germline V gene. This CDR3 is CASSVSGYGYTF. The CDR3 bases are TGTGCCAGCAGTGTCTCCGGCTATGGCTACACCTTC.

V is TRBV7-3 and J is TRBJ2-6; D remains ambiguous. Germline V lookup: CDR1 SGHTA, CDR2 FQGTGA. V shed 5 bases and J shed 4 bases, with 15 bases lying between them. This CDR3 comprises 16 residues. The CDR3 bases are TGTGCCAGCAGCCCGCCCACCGACGGGGGGGCCAACGTCCTGACTTTC. Translation: CASSPPTDGGANVLTF.

The V and J genes are TRBV10-3 and TRBJ2-1; D remains ambiguous. Looked up from germline, CDR1 is ENHRY and CDR2 is SYGVKD. This CDR3 is built from 15 residues. V was cut by 3 bases and J by 7 bases, with 16 bases left in between. The chain's CDR3 is CAISENRRIGNEQFF. Written as DNA, the CDR3 is TGTGCCATCAGTGAAAATCGGCGGATCGGTAATGAGCAGTTCTTC.

The chain has TRBV7-3 and TRBJ2-5; 8 bases agree with TRBD1. V lost 8 bases to trimming and J lost 11 bases; unmatched junction nucleotides: 16. Germline CDR1 and CDR2: SGHTA and FQGTGA. The CDR3 extends over 14 amino acids. In nucleotides, the CDR3 is TGTGCCAGCCAAACGTGGCAGGGGGCAAGGGAGCAGTACTTC. This codes for CASQTWQGAREQYF.

The chain combines TRBV6-1 with TRBJ1-1, with a possible D match to TRBD1 (5 bases). The CDR3 sequence is 16 residues long. V gave up 4 bases and J gave up 1 base, with 16 bases separating them. The V gene's germline CDR1 is MNHNS and CDR2 SASEGT. The CDR3 spells CASSGSSGTTNTEAFF. CDR3 sequence (DNA): TGTGCCAGCAGTGGTTCTTCCGGGACGACGAACACTGAAGCTTTCTTT.

In its sample, this clone was seen a few times. J is TRBJ2-5 and V is TRBV4-1; TRBD2 aligns across 13 bases. The trim removed 0 bases at V and 4 bases at J, leaving 5 bases unmatched. The germline gives CDR1 MGHRA, CDR2 YSYEKL. The CDR3 contains 17 residues. The CDR3 nucleotides read TGCGCCAGCAGCCAAGACGGACTAGCGGGAGTTCGAGAGACCCAGTACTTC. Protein sequence: CASSQDGLAGVRETQYF.

The V and J genes are TRBV19 and TRBJ2-3; 8 bases agree with TRBD1. Germline CDR1 reads LNHDA; CDR2 reads SQIVND (reference sequence). There are 14 residues in the CDR3. V shed 9 bases, J shed 6 bases, and the junction held 11 bases outside the gene matches. CDR3 sequence: CASRPTGALDTQYF. CDR3 DNA sequence: TGTGCCAGCAGACCGACAGGGGCGTTGGATACGCAGTATTTT.

The chain links TRBV13 to TRBJ1-1, with 7 bases matching TRBD1. Germline CDR1 is PRHDT and CDR2 is FYEKMQ (reference sequence). V dropped 2 bases and J dropped 9; count of bases not matched to a gene: 6. CDR3 length: 13 amino acids. In DNA form, the CDR3 reads TGTGCCAGCAGCTTACCACGACAGGGCCAAGCTTTCTTT. It translates to CASSLPRQGQAFF.

As for this clone: The same CDR3 is also encoded by other DNA sequences in this sample. The chain carries TRBV5-1 and TRBJ1-3; no firm D call. The germline V gene has CDR1 SGHRS and CDR2 YFSETQ. Between the trimmed V and J ends, which lost 0 bases and 1 base, there was a span of 5 bases. The CDR3 is made up of 14 amino acids. CDR3 region: CASSLGASGNTIYF. The CDR3 bases are TGCGCCAGCAGCTTGGGGGCATCTGGAAACACCATATATTTT. Full variable domain (missing parts from reference TRBV5-1 and TRBJ1-3): KAGVTQTPRYLIKTRGQQVTLSCSPISGHRSVSWYQQTPGQGLQFLFEYFSETQRNKGNFPGRFSGRQFSNSRSEMNVSTLELGDSALYLCASSLGASGNTIYFGEGSWLTVV.

The V and J genes are TRBV4-1 and TRBJ2-4; TRBD1 is a possible D gene (6 bases). The CDR3 extends over 20 amino acids. V was clipped by 0 bases and J by 0 bases, with 21 bases between them. Germline CDR1 and CDR2: MGHRA and YSYEKL. The CDR3 protein is CASSQERRTTGPLAKNIQYF. The CDR3 DNA is TGCGCCAGCAGCCAAGAAAGAAGGACGACAGGCCCTCTAGCCAAAAACATTCAGTACTTC.